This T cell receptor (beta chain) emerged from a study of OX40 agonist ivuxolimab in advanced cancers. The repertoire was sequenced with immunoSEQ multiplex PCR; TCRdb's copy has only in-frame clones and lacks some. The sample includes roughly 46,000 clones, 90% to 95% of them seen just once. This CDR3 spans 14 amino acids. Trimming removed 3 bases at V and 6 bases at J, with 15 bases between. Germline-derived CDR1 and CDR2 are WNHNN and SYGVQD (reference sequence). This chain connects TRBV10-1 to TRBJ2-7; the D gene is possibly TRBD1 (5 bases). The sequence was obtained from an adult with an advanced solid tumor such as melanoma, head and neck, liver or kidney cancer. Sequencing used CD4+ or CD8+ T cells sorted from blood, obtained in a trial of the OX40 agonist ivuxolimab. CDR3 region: CASSDRVQGSEQYF. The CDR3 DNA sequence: TGCGCCAGCAGTGATCGAGTTCAGGGCAGCGAGCAGTACTTC.